These 25 T cell receptor beta chains share one sample of origin, sequenced in a study of T cells in Graves' hyperthyroidism and ophthalmopathy. Regions amplified from RNA transcripts were the TCR beta CDR3 regions. First-round RT-PCR targeting the TCR CDR3 was performed with the HTBI primer set. TCRdb itself ran the multiplex PCR reads through MiXCR, one entry per CDR3 protein. The table includes 600,000 to 650,000 distinct CDR3 sequences, around 21% detected once. The specimen sequenced was blood. The source is a man younger than 45 with Graves' ophthalmopathy.

The chain couples TRBV19 to TRBJ2-2; D is uncertain. Germline CDR1 is LNHDA and CDR2 is SQIVND (reference sequence). The CDR3 length is 16 residues. Deletions cut 2 bases from V and 2 bases from J, with 12 bases between. The CDR3 sequence is CASSIMISLNTGELFF. CDR3 DNA sequence: TGTGCCAGTAGTATAATGATTAGCCTTAACACCGGGGAGCTGTTTTTT. The full variable domain, completed using reference TRBV19 and TRBJ2-2, is DGGITQSPKYLFRKEGQNVTLSCEQNLNHDAMYWYRQDPGQGLRLIYYSQIVNDFQKGDIAEGYSVSREKKESFPLTVTSAQKNPTAFYLCASSIMISLNTGELFFGEGSRLTVL.

The chain uses TRBV20-1 and TRBJ2-1; TRBD2 matches at 10 bases. The V and J ends lost 5 bases and 3 bases, in that order; junction bases with no gene match: 13. The CDR3 has 17 residues. CDR1 is DFQATT and CDR2 is SNEGSKA in the germline V gene (reference sequence). CDR3 sequence (DNA): TGCAGTGCTCCCCTCCGGCCTACTAGCGGGATCTACAATGAGCAGTTCTTC. This translates into CSAPLRPTSGIYNEQFF.

This clonotype has a count of ten or more. The chain is built from TRBV12-3 or TRBV12-4 and TRBJ2-5; 10 bases line up with TRBD2. J gave up 1 base and V 0 bases, and 5 bases lay outside the gene matches. CDR3 length: 17 amino acids. The CDR3 reads CASSLASSGSFQETQYF. The DNA for the CDR3 is TGTGCCAGCAGTTTAGCGTCTAGCGGGAGTTTCCAAGAGACCCAGTACTTC.

This clonotype was observed a few times. The chain combines TRBV9 with TRBJ2-1, with 8 bases identical to TRBD1. The junction had 3 bases not matched to a gene; V was cut back by 0 bases and J by 4 bases. This CDR3 is built from 15 residues. Germline CDR1 is SGDLS and CDR2 is YYNGEE. In DNA, the CDR3 is TGTGCCAGCAGCGTAGGGACAGGGCGTTACAATGAGCAGTTCTTC. This encodes CASSVGTGRYNEQFF.

The chain employs TRBV4-1 and TRBJ2-7; D gene ambiguous. This CDR3 has 14 amino acids. Between the trimmed V and J ends, which lost 2 bases and 5 bases, there was a span of 13 bases. Germline V gene data show CDR1 as MGHRA and CDR2 as YSYEKL. CDR3 residues: CASSQRVPDDEQYF. CDR3 nucleotide sequence: TGCGCCAGCAGCCAACGAGTCCCGGACGACGAGCAGTACTTC.

DNA for the CDR3: TGTGCCAGCAGCTTCGAGCCCCAAGAGACCCAGTACTTC. The encoded protein is CASSFEPQETQYF. The genes are TRBV11-1 and TRBJ2-5, with no clear D. The CDR3 extends over 13 amino acids. Germline lookup yields CDR1 SGHAT and CDR2 FQDESV (reference sequence). Trimming left V 3 bases short and J 1 base short, with 6 bases between.

This clonotype showed up just a few times. Sequence at one end of the junction differs from germline and may be a read error. The gene calls are TRBV12-3 or TRBV12-4 and TRBJ1-2; weak D call: TRBD1 (5 bases). This CDR3 has 13 residues. CDR3 in DNA: TGTGCCAGCAGTTTAGTGGCAGGGACCGCACGGTCCTTC. Translating gives CASSLVAGTARSF.

This clonotype showed up just a few times. The V call is TRBV4-3, the J call TRBJ1-2, with D unclear. Germline CDR1 reads LGHNA; CDR2 reads YSLEER. With 0 bases removed from V and 5 bases from J, the gap between germline ends came to 13 bases. CDR3 length: 15 residues. The CDR3 spells CASSQETTHKYGYTF. CDR3 nucleotides: TGCGCCAGCAGCCAAGAGACGACACACAAATATGGCTACACCTTC.

This clonotype was counted only a few times. This chain links TRBV9 with TRBJ1-4; 8 nucleotides match TRBD1. V dropped 4 bases and J dropped 8; count of bases not matched to a gene: 10. CDR3 length equals 15 residues. Germline loops: CDR1 SGDLS, CDR2 YYNGEE. CDR3 bases: TGTGCCAGCAGCTTCTCCGGACAGGGCGACGAAAAACTGTTTTTT. Protein sequence: CASSFSGQGDEKLFF.

The J gene is TRBJ2-1, the V gene TRBV10-2, with TRBD2 matching 14 bases. The CDR3 length is 20 residues. Per germline, CDR1 WSHSY and CDR2 SAAADI. With V trimmed by 7 bases and J by 1 base, 15 bases remained unmatched. The CDR3 nucleotides read TGCGCCAGCAACCGAGGGACTAGCGGGAGTTGGGGTGGGTCCTACAATGAGCAGTTCTTC. This gives the protein CASNRGTSGSWGGSYNEQFF.

The genes are TRBV6-1 and TRBJ2-2, with a weak D call TRBD2 (6 bases). Germline assignment: CDR1 MNHNS and CDR2 SASEGT. There are 14 residues in the CDR3. V was clipped by 6 bases and J by 4 bases, with 12 bases between them. CDR3 bases: TGTGCCAGCAGGAGTAGGGGAGGCACCGGGGAGCTGTTTTTT. Its translation is CASRSRGGTGELFF.

The chain uses TRBV10-1 and TRBJ2-1; 15 nucleotides agree with TRBD2. The CDR3 has 16 amino acids. Germline loops: CDR1 WNHNN, CDR2 SYGVQD (reference sequence). Trimming at V came to 8 bases and at J to 7 bases, leaving 9 bases not matched to a gene. The CDR3 bases are TGCGCCAGCTCCTCCGGGACTAGCGGGAGGTTGAATGAGCAGTTCTTC. As protein: CASSSGTSGRLNEQFF.

In this sample, this clonotype turned up a few times. The chain links TRBV10-1 to TRBJ2-7; D is ambiguous. V shed 3 bases and J shed 5 bases, with 11 bases lying between them. The CDR3 has 13 amino acids. The germline gives CDR1 WNHNN, CDR2 SYGVQD (reference sequence). The CDR3 region has the DNA TGCGCCAGCAGTGACTCCCCGGTCGACGAGCAGTACTTC. It codes for CASSDSPVDEQYF.

This chain connects TRBV7-9 to TRBJ2-4; possible D gene TRBD1, 6 bases. Trimming shortened V by 4 bases and J by 9 bases, and 16 bases separated the two germline ends. The CDR3 is made up of 14 amino acids. CDR1 is SEHNR and CDR2 is FQNEAQ in the germline V gene (reference sequence). The CDR3 sequence: CASSSQGSLGIQYF. In nucleotides, the CDR3 is TGTGCCAGCAGCTCCCAGGGGAGTCTGGGCATTCAGTACTTC.

This clonotype occurred a few times. The J gene is TRBJ2-5, the V gene TRBV7-9, with 9 bases fitting TRBD2. In germline, CDR1 is SEHNR, CDR2 FQNEAQ (reference sequence). Unmatched junction bases numbered 21, after V lost 3 bases and J lost 4 bases. This CDR3 is built from 20 residues. Here the CDR3 reads CASSLGVWLAGKGSGETQYF. CDR3 DNA sequence: TGTGCCAGCAGCTTGGGGGTCTGGCTAGCGGGAAAGGGATCAGGAGAGACCCAGTACTTC. The full variable domain, its missing parts supplied by reference TRBV7-9 and TRBJ2-5, is DTGVSQNPRHKITKRGQNVTFRCDPISEHNRLYWYRQTLGQGPEFLTYFQNEAQLEKSRLLSDRFSAERPKGSFSTLEIQRTEQGDSAMYLCASSLGVWLAGKGSGETQYFGPGTRLLVL.

This clonotype appeared a few times. V and J are TRBV7-9 and TRBJ2-5, with 8 bases matching TRBD2. This CDR3 region has 15 residues. Germline values: CDR1 SEHNR, CDR2 FQNEAQ (reference sequence). Trimming removed 5 bases from V and 2 bases from J; junction bases left unmatched: 7. CDR3 in DNA: TGTGCCAGCAGCCCTCCCGGGACTAGGCAAGAGACCCAGTACTTC. Translation gives CASSPPGTRQETQYF.

The table lists this clonotype with many counts. The chain couples TRBV20-1 to TRBJ2-3; perhaps TRBD2 as D (5 bases). CDR1 and CDR2 (germline): DFQATT, SNEGSKA (reference sequence). V was pared by 6 bases and J by 1 base, with 11 bases between. This CDR3 is built from 13 residues. The CDR3 sequence is CSANLLGTDTQYF. CDR3 bases: TGCAGTGCCAACTTACTAGGCACAGATACGCAGTATTTT.

The chain couples TRBV5-5 to TRBJ1-2; D is uncertain. Germline CDR1 reads SGHKS; CDR2 reads YYEKEE (reference sequence). This CDR3 region has 15 residues. V was clipped by 4 bases and J by 8 bases, with 21 bases between them. Here the CDR3 reads CASSVRVTRVEGYTF. The CDR3, as DNA: TGTGCCAGCAGCGTGAGGGTCACCCGAGTGGAAGGCTACACCTTC.

This clonotype was seen more than once but under ten times. V is TRBV2 and J is TRBJ2-3; no clear D. Germline V gene data show CDR1 as SNHLY and CDR2 as FYNNEI. The CDR3 covers 16 residues. Trimming removed 2 bases from V and 1 base from J, with 13 bases in between. The CDR3 sequence: CASSERSFRGTDTQYF. CDR3 sequence (DNA): TGTGCCAGCAGTGAAAGGTCTTTTCGGGGCACAGATACGCAGTATTTT.

The chain couples TRBV18 to TRBJ1-4, with D maybe TRBD1 (6 bases). Per germline, CDR1 KGHSH and CDR2 LQKENI. Trimming took off 3 bases at V and 0 bases at J, with 11 bases between the two ends. The CDR3 is 16 amino acids. The CDR3, as DNA: TGTGCCAGCTCACCTGCTACAGGGACAACTAATGAAAAACTGTTTTTT. Translating gives CASSPATGTTNEKLFF.

Only a few counts were recorded for this clonotype. The rearrangement uses TRBV20-1 and TRBJ2-1, with unresolved D. Germline assignment: CDR1 DFQATT and CDR2 SNEGSKA (reference sequence). CDR3 length equals 15 residues. V lost 3 bases and J 7 bases, leaving 19 bases between the germline ends. CDR3 loop: CSASLGRPSNNEQFF. The CDR3 DNA reads as TGCAGTGCTAGTCTCGGACGCCCCTCCAATAATGAGCAGTTCTTC.

This clonotype was found many times. The chain employs TRBV11-2 and TRBJ2-5, with 8 bases identical to TRBD1. Germline V gene data show CDR1 as SGHAT and CDR2 as FQNNGV. The CDR3 covers 15 residues. V trimming: 4 bases; J trimming: 4 bases; junction bases outside the gene matches: 8. The CDR3 is CASSSDRVRRETQYF. For the CDR3, the DNA is TGTGCCAGCAGCTCGGACAGGGTTCGTCGAGAGACCCAGTACTTC.

J is TRBJ1-1 and V is TRBV10-3, with D maybe TRBD1 (6 bases). V lost 3 bases to trimming and J lost 1 base, with 12 bases between them. Germline V gene lookup returns CDR1 ENHRY and CDR2 SYGVKD. The CDR3 is 15 amino acids. The CDR3 bases are TGTGCCATCAGTGATTACAGGGACGGGAACACTGAAGCTTTCTTT. Protein: CAISDYRDGNTEAFF.

As concerns this clonotype: Being one base from a much bigger clone, this may be a read error. CDR3 amino acids: CASSAGGYTF. CDR3 in DNA: TGTGCCAGCAGTGCAGGGGGCTACACCTTC. The chain is built from TRBV11-3 and TRBJ1-2; D possibly corresponds to TRBD1 (5 bases). Trimming stripped 6 bases from V and 8 bases from J, with 7 bases between. Germline CDR1 SGHNT, CDR2 YENEEA. There are 10 residues in the CDR3.

This clonotype has at least ten counts. The CDR3 nucleotides are TGTGCCTGTACAGGGTACCCTGGAAACACCATATATTTT. This encodes CACTGYPGNTIYF. The chain combines TRBV30 with TRBJ1-3; TRBD1 is a possible D gene (6 bases). V was cut by 6 bases and J by 2 bases, with 11 bases left in between. Germline CDR1 GTSNPN, CDR2 SVGIG (reference sequence). This CDR3 has 13 amino acids.